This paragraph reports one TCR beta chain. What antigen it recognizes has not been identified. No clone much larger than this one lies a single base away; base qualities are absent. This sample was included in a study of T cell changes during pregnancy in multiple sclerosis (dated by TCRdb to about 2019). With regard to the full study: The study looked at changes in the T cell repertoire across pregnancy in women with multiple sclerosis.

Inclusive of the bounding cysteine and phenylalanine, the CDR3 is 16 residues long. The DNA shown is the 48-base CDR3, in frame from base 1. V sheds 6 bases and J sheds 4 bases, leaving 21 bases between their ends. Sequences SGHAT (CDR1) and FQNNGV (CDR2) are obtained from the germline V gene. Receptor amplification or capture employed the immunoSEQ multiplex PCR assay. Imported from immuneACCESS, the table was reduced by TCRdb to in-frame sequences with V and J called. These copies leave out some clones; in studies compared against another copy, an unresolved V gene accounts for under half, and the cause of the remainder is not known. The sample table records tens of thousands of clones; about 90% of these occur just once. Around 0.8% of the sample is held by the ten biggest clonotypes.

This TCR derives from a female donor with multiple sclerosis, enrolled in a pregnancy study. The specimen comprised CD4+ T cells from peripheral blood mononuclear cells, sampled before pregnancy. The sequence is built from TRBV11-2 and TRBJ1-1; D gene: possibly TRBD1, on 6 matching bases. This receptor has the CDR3 CASSPPRGLSPTEAFF. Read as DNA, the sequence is TGTGCCAGCAGTCCTCCCAGGGGATTAAGCCCCACTGAAGCTTTCTTT.